This T cell receptor beta chain was sequenced in a study of PD-L1 blockade in urothelial cancer. Regarding the study as a whole: Better survival was forecast by a pretreatment blood TCR clonality below the median.

Note on this clone: Its antigen is not known.

Time point given: pretreatment peripheral blood. V shed 4 bases and J shed 0 bases, with 14 bases lying between them. Germline CDR1 SGHDT, CDR2 YYEEEE. The CDR3 has 15 amino acids. Method: immunoSEQ multiplex PCR; TCRdb's copy keeps in-frame clones and lacks some. Of about 52,000 clones detected, approximately 81% appear once; the ten largest clones hold about 4.1%. The rearrangement joins TRBV5-6 to TRBJ2-7, with a tentative D call TRBD1 (6 bases). The material was PBMCs, obtained around atezolizumab (anti-PD-L1) treatment. The source is a man in his 70s with urothelial cancer. The DNA of the CDR3 is TGTGCCAGCAGCCGTACAGGGATGGGCTCCTACGAGCAGTACTTC. Its translation is CASSRTGMGSYEQYF.